Included here is one T cell receptor beta chain sequence, with context. The record originates from a study of PD-L1 blockade in urothelial cancer. The V and J ends lost 4 bases and 0 bases respectively, with 12 bases between them. Germline V lookup: CDR1 SGHTS, CDR2 YDEGEE. This CDR3 comprises 15 residues. Time point specified: pretreatment peripheral blood. Clones were read by immunoSEQ multiplex PCR, and TCRdb kept only the in-frame ones, dropping some. The sample has about 79,000 clones, approximately 83% seen once; the top ten hold about 16%. The material was PBMCs, obtained around atezolizumab (anti-PD-L1) treatment. The origin of this receptor is a man aged 60-69 years with urothelial cancer. The J gene is TRBJ2-3, the V gene TRBV5-8, with D maybe TRBD1 (5 bases). The CDR3 DNA reads as TGTGCCAGCAGCAAGGACACCTCTAGCACAGATACGCAGTATTTT. Translated: CASSKDTSSTDTQYF.